These 6 T cell receptor beta chains came from one sample sequenced in a study of tumor-infiltrating lymphocytes in primary liver carcinoma (dated by TCRdb to between 2016 and 2019). Without any cell sorting, total RNA and DNA were extracted together from about 20-30 mg of bulk tissue using the AllPrep DNA/RNA mini kit. The sequencer was an Illumina HiSeq 2500. A constant-region primer and ProtoScript II reverse transcriptase were used to reverse-transcribe TCRbeta-specific cDNA from roughly 480 ng total RNA. TCRbeta libraries were built with three nested multiplex PCR rounds, a slightly modified ARM-PCR procedure. Each of the first two PCR rounds ran for 10 cycles and used multiplex TRBV1-TRBV30 forward primers together with a Cbeta reverse primer. TCRdb trimmed the raw reads at Q25, called clones with MiXCR and kept productive beta chains. Each entry is one CDR3 protein sequence, shown with its most common DNA and genes. Recorded for this sample are about 84,000 distinct CDR3 sequences; around 70% of them occurred a single time. Around 19% of the sample is taken by the ten largest.

Sequenced input: liver tumor tissue from sampling region 1. According to the study, the label for this sample's cell subset or site signals: tumor region T1, superior pole. These TCRs come from a man between 40 and 49 years old with primary liver carcinoma and hepatitis B virus infection.

The chain couples TRBV11-2 to TRBJ1-1; D is unclear. With 6 bases removed from V and 0 bases from J, the gap between germline ends came to 8 bases. This CDR3 comprises 13 residues. Germline CDR1 SGHAT, CDR2 FQNNGV. DNA of the CDR3: TGTGCCAGCAGTCAAGGCATGAACACTGAAGCTTTCTTT. Translating it yields CASSQGMNTEAFF.

This clonotype was picked up many times. CDR3 bases: TGTGCCAGCAGCTTAGTTACGGGTATGAACACTGAAGCTTTCTTT. Its translation is CASSLVTGMNTEAFF. This sequence joins TRBV7-9 and TRBJ1-1; D ambiguous. CDR1 SEHNR and CDR2 FQNEAQ come from the germline V gene (reference sequence). V dropped 1 base and J dropped 0 bases, with 9 bases sitting between them. The CDR3 has 15 amino acids.

The rearrangement joins TRBV6-5 to TRBJ1-3, with D unclear. V lost 7 bases, J lost 7 bases, and 17 bases lay in between. Germline V lookup: CDR1 MNHEY, CDR2 SVGAGI. The CDR3 has 14 amino acids. CDR3 bases: TGTGCCAGCATACCAACGGCGGCAGGCAACACCATATATTTT. Translating it yields CASIPTAAGNTIYF.

The genes are TRBV11-2 and TRBJ2-7, with a tentative D call TRBD1 (5 bases). The CDR3 spans 14 residues. Per the germline V gene, CDR1 is SGHAT and CDR2 is FQNNGV. V lost 8 bases to trimming and J lost 7 bases, with 21 bases between them. The CDR3 region is CASCYDRDEDEQYF. Written as DNA, the CDR3 is TGTGCCAGCTGCTATGACAGAGATGAGGATGAGCAGTACTTC.

The rearrangement joins TRBV7-8 to TRBJ2-1, with 10 bases that match TRBD2. V gave up 4 bases and J gave up 13 bases; unmatched junction bases: 10. Per germline, CDR1 SGHVS and CDR2 FQNEAQ. This CDR3 region has 14 residues. The CDR3 region has the DNA TGTGCCAGCAGCTCCGAACTAGCGGGAACGGAACAGTTCTTC. This sequence encodes CASSSELAGTEQFF.

This clonotype was seen only a few times. A much larger clone differs by one base, so this may be a read error. V gene TRBV7-9 combines with J gene TRBJ1-4; D uncertain. With 8 bases removed from V and 10 bases from J, the gap between germline ends came to 20 bases. Germline V gene data show CDR1 as SEHNR and CDR2 as FQNEAQ (reference sequence). This CDR3 is 14 amino acids long. The DNA of the CDR3 is TGTGCCAGCGGCGTAGGAGGGATGGATGGAAAACTGTTTTTT. Translation: CASGVGGMDGKLFF.